This TCR beta chain was documented in a study of blood T cells in healthy people across ages. Germline CDR1 SEHNR, CDR2 FQNEAQ (reference sequence). The CDR3 runs 13 residues. At least 5 micrograms of total RNA were extracted per sample. This clonotype was seen a handful of times. The target antigen is unknown. Alongside a J-beta primer mix, a sample-barcoded 5' primer served in a second PCR lasting about 6 to 11 cycles. TCRdb redid the calling of the 5' RACE reads with MiXCR, one entry per CDR3 protein. The sample lists under 1 million distinct CDR3 sequences, more than 40% occurring once. Study observations and caveats: In older individuals, TCR beta diversity per million T cells was lower, falling roughly linearly with age.

The origin of this receptor is a man aged 55 to 70 in good health. Sequencing used blood. The rearrangement links TRBV7-9 to TRBJ2-5; D gene ambiguous. The end of the DNA fits TRBJ2-7 better, so the J call may be wrong. CDR3 nucleotides: TGTGCCAGCAGCCTAGACGGAGTCTACGAGCAGTACTTC. This codes for CASSLDGVYEQYF.